The T cell receptor beta chain described here comes from a study of response to subunit inactivated influenza vaccine. General study results and limits: Each seasonal flu vaccination may recruit only limited new T cells, authors suggested.

This clonotype was detected a few times. The antigen is undetermined. TCRdb analysed the RT-PCR reads with MiXCR anew, one entry per CDR3 protein. The table records fewer than 750,000 distinct CDR3 sequences, 12% to 15% of them present only once. The length of the CDR3 is 11 residues. The germline V and J ends were trimmed by 7 bases and 7 bases, with 11 bases remaining between them. Germline loops: CDR1 DFQATT, CDR2 SNEGSKA (reference sequence). V gene TRBV20-1 combines with J gene TRBJ2-1; D is perhaps TRBD1 (6 bases). The clonotype was recovered from a man aged 45-65 years who received an inactivated influenza vaccine. Sequences were derived from PBMCs from blood, sampled roughly 12 days after vaccination. CDR3: CSEFTGNEQFF. Here the CDR3 DNA reads TGCAGTGAGTTCACAGGGAATGAGCAGTTCTTC.